Below are 2 T cell receptor beta chains sequenced from a single sample in a study of T cells after yellow fever vaccination. TCRdb itself ran the 5' RACE reads through MiXCR, one entry per CDR3 protein. The sample has 450,000 to 600,000 distinct CDR3 sequences, around an eighth seen once. The input for sequencing was PBMCs, taken on the day of the yellow fever booster vaccination. All receptors derive from a young man who received the YFV17D yellow fever vaccine.

The table lists this clonotype with a few counts. V is TRBV30 and J is TRBJ1-2, with D possibly being TRBD1 (6 bases). The CDR3 loop spans 14 amino acids. Trimming stripped 2 bases from V and 5 bases from J, with 15 bases between. Germline-derived CDR1 and CDR2 are GTSNPN and SVGIG (reference sequence). The CDR3 DNA reads TGTGCCTGGAGTTGGGGGGGCAGGGGTTATGGCTACACCTTC. As protein: CAWSWGGRGYGYTF. Complete variable domain (other parts from reference TRBV30 and TRBJ1-2): SQTIHQWPATLVQPVGSPLSLECTVEGTSNPNLYWYRQAAGRGLQLLFYSVGIGQISSEVPQNLSASRPQDRQFILSSKKLLLSDSGFYLCAWSWGGRGYGYTFGSGTRLTVV.

CDR3 residues: CASSSHMLAGGGDTQYF. The CDR3 DNA sequence: TGTGCCAGCAGTTCCCATATGCTAGCGGGAGGCGGAGATACGCAGTATTTT. The chain couples TRBV12-3 or TRBV12-4 to TRBJ2-3; 11 bases are shared with TRBD2. The CDR3 covers 17 residues. With 4 bases clipped from V and 5 bases from J, the junction kept 11 bases outside the gene matches.